Listed below are T cell receptor beta chains from one sample, sequenced in a study of CD8 T cells in Susac syndrome. In TCRdb, the immunoSEQ multiplex PCR reads were re-called with MiXCR into one record per CDR3 protein. Counted here are roughly 150,000 distinct CDR3 sequences, 85% to 95% occurring once; the ten biggest clones make up around 0.15%. The sample comprised CD4+ T cells from PBMCs. The source of these receptors is a human donor with Susac syndrome. The CDR3 runs from the conserved cysteine through the conserved F or W. Each record gives: D gene, V gene, clone size, J gene, CDR3 DNA, CDR3 protein. A D gene is named only where the DNA matches it firmly. A row's size may be missing; if present it is once, few, many or a size class.

d_gene: TRBD2; v_gene: TRBV9; abundance: -; j_gene: TRBJ2-1; CDR3nt: TGTGCCAGCAGCGTAGTAGGGGCTAGCGGGGGTAAAGGGGAGCAGTTCTTC; CDR3aa: CASSVVGASGGKGEQFF
d_gene: -; v_gene: TRBV9; abundance: -; j_gene: TRBJ1-5; CDR3nt: TGTGCCAGCAGCCTAGAGGGAGGGGCGGATCAGCCCCAGCATTTT; CDR3aa: CASSLEGGADQPQHF
d_gene: -; v_gene: TRBV29-1; abundance: -; j_gene: TRBJ2-7; CDR3nt: TGCAGCGTTGCCCTAGCTTACGAGCAGTACTTC; CDR3aa: CSVALAYEQYF
d_gene: TRBD1; v_gene: TRBV4-2; abundance: -; j_gene: TRBJ2-7; CDR3nt: TGTGCCAGCAGCCGGACCCCGGGACAGACCTACGAGCAGTACTTC; CDR3aa: CASSRTPGQTYEQYF
d_gene: -; v_gene: TRBV5-1; abundance: once; j_gene: TRBJ2-5; CDR3nt: TGCGCCAGCAGCTTGGCCTCAGTACAAGAGACCCAGTACTTC; CDR3aa: CASSLASVQETQYF
d_gene: -; v_gene: TRBV5-4; abundance: -; j_gene: TRBJ2-3; CDR3nt: TGTGCCACCGGCCGGGATCTCACAGATACGCAGTATTTT; CDR3aa: CATGRDLTDTQYF
d_gene: -; v_gene: TRBV9; abundance: -; j_gene: TRBJ2-7; CDR3nt: TGTGCCAGCAGCGTCGAGCAGTACTTC; CDR3aa: CASSVEQYF
d_gene: -; v_gene: TRBV20-1; abundance: once; j_gene: TRBJ2-7; CDR3nt: TGCAGTGCTAGATATCTGGGCTACGAGCAGTACTTC; CDR3aa: CSARYLGYEQYF
d_gene: TRBD1; v_gene: TRBV5-1; abundance: -; j_gene: TRBJ2-5; CDR3nt: TGCGCCAGCAGCCATGGACAGGGGACGGGGGAGACCCAGTACTTC; CDR3aa: CASSHGQGTGETQYF
d_gene: -; v_gene: TRBV9; abundance: few; j_gene: TRBJ2-5; CDR3nt: TGTGCCAGCAGCTCGGTGGGAGAGACCCAGTACTTC; CDR3aa: CASSSVGETQYF
d_gene: -; v_gene: TRBV12-3/TRBV12-4; abundance: -; j_gene: TRBJ2-7; CDR3nt: TGTGCCAGCAGTTTGTCATGGGGCGAGCAGTACTTC; CDR3aa: CASSLSWGEQYF
d_gene: -; v_gene: TRBV12-3/TRBV12-4; abundance: -; j_gene: TRBJ2-3; CDR3nt: TGTGCCAGCAGTTTTTGGGGGAGCACAGATACGCAGTATTTT; CDR3aa: CASSFWGSTDTQYF
d_gene: -; v_gene: TRBV20-1; abundance: -; j_gene: TRBJ2-7; CDR3nt: TGCAGTGCTAGGGATCTTACAGGGAACTACGAGCAGTACTTC; CDR3aa: CSARDLTGNYEQYF
d_gene: TRBD2; v_gene: TRBV7-2; abundance: -; j_gene: TRBJ2-3; CDR3nt: TGTGCCAGCAGCCTCCGTGGACTAGCGGGGAACTCTTGGACAGATACGCAGTATTTT; CDR3aa: CASSLRGLAGNSWTDTQYF
d_gene: TRBD2; v_gene: TRBV4-2; abundance: -; j_gene: TRBJ2-5; CDR3nt: TGTGCCAGCAGCCAAGTTGGCGGGGGGGCAGACACCGCCGAGACCCAGTACTTC; CDR3aa: CASSQVGGGADTAETQYF
d_gene: TRBD2; v_gene: TRBV29-1; abundance: -; j_gene: TRBJ2-3; CDR3nt: TGCAGCGTCTCCATCAGTAGCGGGGGTAGCACAGATACGCAGTATTTT; CDR3aa: CSVSISSGGSTDTQYF
d_gene: -; v_gene: TRBV12-3/TRBV12-4; abundance: -; j_gene: TRBJ1-1; CDR3nt: TGTGCCAGCAGTCAACCATGGGGGTTCGGGTCCACTGAAGCTTTCTTT; CDR3aa: CASSQPWGFGSTEAFF
d_gene: -; v_gene: TRBV20-1; abundance: -; j_gene: TRBJ1-4; CDR3nt: TGCAGTGCTAGGAGTCAGGCGAATGAAAAACTGTTTTTT; CDR3aa: CSARSQANEKLFF
d_gene: -; v_gene: TRBV5-1; abundance: once; j_gene: TRBJ2-7; CDR3nt: TGCGCCAGCAGCTCTGGCGGCCCCGAGCAGTACTTC; CDR3aa: CASSSGGPEQYF
d_gene: -; v_gene: TRBV24-1; abundance: -; j_gene: TRBJ2-1; CDR3nt: TGTGCCACCAGTGGGGCGGGTCGGATTTACAATGAGCAGTTCTTC; CDR3aa: CATSGAGRIYNEQFF
d_gene: -; v_gene: TRBV7-8; abundance: -; j_gene: TRBJ1-1; CDR3nt: TGTGCCAGCAGCCCTGGTCTCAAAGCTTTCTTT; CDR3aa: CASSPGLKAFF
d_gene: -; v_gene: TRBV29-1; abundance: -; j_gene: TRBJ2-5; CDR3nt: TGCAGCGTCGCCTTACAGGTTGGAGGTCAAGAGACCCAGTACTTC; CDR3aa: CSVALQVGGQETQYF
d_gene: TRBD1; v_gene: TRBV18; abundance: -; j_gene: TRBJ1-2; CDR3nt: TGTGCCAGCTCACCAATGGACAGGGGGCGGGGATATGGCTACACCTTC; CDR3aa: CASSPMDRGRGYGYTF
d_gene: -; v_gene: TRBV2; abundance: once; j_gene: TRBJ2-1; CDR3nt: TGTGCCAGCAGGCCCCGGGACGGGAGCTCCTACAATGAGCAGTTCTTC; CDR3aa: CASRPRDGSSYNEQFF
d_gene: TRBD1; v_gene: TRBV7-9; abundance: -; j_gene: TRBJ2-1; CDR3nt: TGTGCCAGCAGCTTGACGACAGGGGACAATGAGCAGTTCTTC; CDR3aa: CASSLTTGDNEQFF
d_gene: -; v_gene: TRBV27; abundance: -; j_gene: TRBJ1-3; CDR3nt: TGTGCCAGCAGTTTGAGCGGTGACTCTGGAAACACCATATATTTT; CDR3aa: CASSLSGDSGNTIYF
d_gene: -; v_gene: TRBV29-1; abundance: -; j_gene: TRBJ2-3; CDR3nt: TGCAGCTCACATCCCACAGATACGCAGTATTTT; CDR3aa: CSSHPTDTQYF
d_gene: -; v_gene: TRBV5-5; abundance: once; j_gene: TRBJ2-7; CDR3nt: TGTGCCAGCAGCTTGGAGGACACCAACCCAGGGCAGTACTTC; CDR3aa: CASSLEDTNPGQYF
d_gene: TRBD2; v_gene: TRBV7-2; abundance: -; j_gene: TRBJ2-3; CDR3nt: TGTGCCAGCAGAGGTAGCGGGGGGAGCACAGATACGCAGTATTTT; CDR3aa: CASRGSGGSTDTQYF
d_gene: -; v_gene: TRBV12-3/TRBV12-4; abundance: -; j_gene: TRBJ1-5; CDR3nt: TGTGCCAGCAGTTTAGATGGGCAGCCCCAGCATTTT; CDR3aa: CASSLDGQPQHF